These 9 T cell receptor beta chains were all obtained from the same sample, sequenced in a study of blood T cell repertoires in COVID-19. Profiling relied on immunoSEQ multiplex PCR, and the TCRdb table lists in-frame clones only, not all of them. The sample lists about 130,000 clones, 81% seen once, with about a sixth in the top ten. Sequenced sample: peripheral blood. These receptors all stem from a man aged 25 to 40 with COVID-19, enrolled during active disease.

The chain joins TRBV24-1 to TRBJ1-2; 10 bases align to TRBD1. V shed 3 bases, J shed 5 bases, and the junction held 8 bases outside the gene matches. This CDR3 region has 16 residues. Germline V gene data show CDR1 as KGHDR and CDR2 as SFDVKD. CDR3 in DNA: TGTGCCACCAGTGATCGCTTACCGGGACAGGGGTATGGCTACACCTTC. Translation gives CATSDRLPGQGYGYTF.

The chain recombines TRBV4-1 with TRBJ2-5; D unresolved. The CDR3 runs 14 residues. The germline V gene encodes CDR1 MGHRA and CDR2 YSYEKL. Trimming removed 6 bases at V and 6 bases at J, with 17 bases between. CDR3 loop: CASRSPIGEKTQYF. In DNA, the CDR3 is TGCGCCAGCAGATCCCCGATCGGTGAGAAGACCCAGTACTTC.

This clone was recorded a few times. The rearrangement joins TRBV19 to TRBJ1-2; 7 nucleotides align to TRBD1. The germline V gene has CDR1 LNHDA and CDR2 SQIVND (reference sequence). V was clipped by 4 bases and J by 3 bases; unmatched bases: 2. CDR3 length: 13 residues. The CDR3 nucleotides are TGTGCCAGTAGTACGGGACAGTACTATGGCTACACCTTC. It translates to CASSTGQYYGYTF.

V gene TRBV11-2 combines with J gene TRBJ1-6; D perhaps matches TRBD1 (5 bases). The CDR3 spans 13 residues. Germline V gene lookup returns CDR1 SGHAT and CDR2 FQNNGV. The V and J ends lost 5 bases and 10 bases respectively, with 12 bases between them. CDR3 in amino acids: CASSGGTGSPLHF. The CDR3 nucleotides read TGTGCCAGCAGCGGGGGGACGGGCTCACCCCTCCACTTT.

The chain links TRBV5-6 to TRBJ2-7, with 10 bases lining up with TRBD1. This CDR3 is 17 amino acids long. Looked up from germline, CDR1 is SGHDT and CDR2 is YYEEEE. Trimming at V came to 1 base and at J to 2 bases, leaving 9 bases not matched to a gene. The CDR3 nucleotides are TGTGCCAGCAGCTTGCATGATGGGACAGGGGATCCCTACGAGCAGTACTTC. Its protein is CASSLHDGTGDPYEQYF.

This clone was seen a handful of times. This chain joins TRBV3-1 (or the pseudogene TRBV3-2) and TRBJ2-3, with 7 positions matching TRBD2. With 6 bases clipped from V and 0 bases from J, the junction kept 6 bases outside the gene matches. The CDR3 is 15 amino acids. Germline lookup yields CDR1 LGHDT and CDR2 YNNKEL (reference sequence). For the CDR3, the DNA is TGTGCCAGCAGTCCGACTAGCCTCAGCACAGATACGCAGTATTTT. This translates into CASSPTSLSTDTQYF.

The chain has TRBV20-1 and TRBJ2-6; D perhaps matches TRBD2 (6 bases). Per the germline V gene, CDR1 is DFQATT and CDR2 is SNEGSKA (reference sequence). V was trimmed by 3 bases and J by 1 base, leaving 16 bases between them. This CDR3 has 17 residues. Here the CDR3 DNA reads TGCAGTGCTAGTGGCGGGATAACTCTTTCTGGGGCCAACGTCCTGACTTTC. Its protein product is CSASGGITLSGANVLTF.

This clone was observed a single time. V gene TRBV19 combines with J gene TRBJ2-1; 11 bases fit TRBD2. Losses at the gene ends were 7 bases for V and 2 bases for J; bases not matched to a gene: 7. The CDR3 is made up of 16 amino acids. The germline gives CDR1 LNHDA, CDR2 SQIVND (reference sequence). CDR3 residues: CASTMTSGKTYNEQFF. The DNA for the CDR3 is TGTGCCAGTACCATGACTAGCGGGAAGACCTACAATGAGCAGTTCTTC. The whole variable domain, remainder taken from reference TRBV19 and TRBJ2-1, is DGGITQSPKYLFRKEGQNVTLSCEQNLNHDAMYWYRQDPGQGLRLIYYSQIVNDFQKGDIAEGYSVSREKKESFPLTVTSAQKNPTAFYLCASTMTSGKTYNEQFFGPGTRLTVL.

CDR3 region: CASSQVQGDNSPLHF. CDR3 DNA: TGCGCCAGCAGCCAAGTACAGGGGGACAATTCACCCCTCCACTTT. This chain joins TRBV4-1 and TRBJ1-6, with 8 bases fitting TRBD1. V dropped 1 base and J dropped 7; count of bases not matched to a gene: 3. Germline CDR1 is MGHRA and CDR2 is YSYEKL. The CDR3 runs to 15 residues.